The next 18 T cell receptor beta chains were all read from a single sample in a study of blood T cell repertoires in COVID-19. The repertoire was sequenced with immunoSEQ multiplex PCR; TCRdb's copy has only in-frame clones and lacks some. Among around 250,000 clones, about nine tenths were seen once, and the ten largest hold less than 3%. The material sequenced was peripheral blood. The receptors stem from a woman aged 25 to 39 with active or convalescent COVID-19.

This chain joins TRBV9 and TRBJ1-2; D may be TRBD1 (5 bases). Per germline, CDR1 SGDLS and CDR2 YYNGEE. The CDR3 is 15 residues long. V was clipped by 3 bases and J by 4 bases, with 16 bases between them. The CDR3 DNA follows: TGTGCCAGCAGCGGGGTGGGTGTCGGGGGCTATGGCTACACCTTC. Translated: CASSGVGVGGYGYTF.

The V gene is TRBV2, the J gene TRBJ1-3; TRBD1 aligns across 7 bases. The CDR3 consists of 13 residues. The V segment lost 9 bases and the J segment 1 base; nucleotides outside the gene matches: 3. Germline CDR1 SNHLY, CDR2 FYNNEI. The CDR3 DNA reads TGTGCCAGTACACAGGGGTCTGGAAACACCATATATTTT. This sequence encodes CASTQGSGNTIYF.

The J gene is TRBJ1-5, the V gene TRBV7-2; D may be TRBD1 (6 bases). V shed 2 bases and J shed 2 bases, with 13 bases lying between them. Germline-derived CDR1 and CDR2 are SGHTA and FQGNSA. The CDR3 totals 16 residues. DNA of the CDR3: TGTGCCAGCAGCTTAATCTCGGCAGGGGGCAATCAGCCCCAGCATTTT. Amino acid sequence: CASSLISAGGNQPQHF. Full variable domain (remainder filled in from reference TRBV7-2 and TRBJ1-5): GAGVSQSPSNKVTEKGKDVELRCDPISGHTALYWYRQSLGQGLEFLIYFQGNSAPDKSGLPSDRFSAERTGGSVSTLTIQRTQQEDSAVYLCASSLISAGGNQPQHFGDGTRLSIL.

The J gene is TRBJ2-7, the V gene TRBV25-1; D is possibly TRBD1 (6 bases). This CDR3 is built from 16 residues. With 0 bases removed from V and 3 bases from J, the gap between germline ends came to 15 bases. Germline values: CDR1 MGHDK, CDR2 SYGVNS. The CDR3 loop is CASSEYEQGVLYEQYF. DNA for the CDR3: TGTGCCAGCAGTGAATACGAACAGGGAGTGCTCTACGAGCAGTACTTC.

This chain uses TRBV2 with TRBJ1-2; 9 nucleotides agree with TRBD1. The CDR3 loop spans 14 amino acids. V lost 4 bases to trimming and J lost 5 bases; unmatched junction nucleotides: 5. Germline lookup yields CDR1 SNHLY and CDR2 FYNNEI. CDR3 nucleotides: TGTGCCAGCAGTGGGGGACAGGGACTTTATGGCTACACCTTC. It specifies CASSGGQGLYGYTF.

The J gene is TRBJ1-6, the V gene TRBV28; 8 bases fit TRBD1. With 4 bases clipped from V and 7 bases from J, the junction kept 3 bases outside the gene matches. The CDR3 runs 14 residues. CDR1 is MDHEN, CDR2 SYDVKM, per germline. The CDR3 DNA sequence: TGTGCCAGCAGTTCGGACAGGGAGAATTCACCCCTCCACTTT. Protein sequence: CASSSDRENSPLHF.

This clone appeared a few times. The CDR3 bases are TGTGCCAGCAGCCCGTTTGAGCGGACAGAGGACACTGAAGCTTTCTTT. Translating it yields CASSPFERTEDTEAFF. The chain combines TRBV14 with TRBJ1-1, with D possibly matching TRBD1 (6 bases). This CDR3 is built from 16 residues. Germline CDR1 reads SGHDN; CDR2 reads FVKESK. V lost 4 bases to trimming and J lost 3 bases, with 18 bases between them.

The chain recombines TRBV11-3 with TRBJ2-3, with TRBD2 matching 8 bases. V shed 1 base, J shed 4 bases, and the junction held 10 bases outside the gene matches. This CDR3 has 17 residues. Germline V gene data show CDR1 as SGHNT and CDR2 as YENEEA. The DNA of the CDR3 is TGTGCCAGCAGCTTAGGTACCGGGGGGGCTGGGGCAGATACGCAGTATTTT. Its translation: CASSLGTGGAGADTQYF.

The chain has TRBV5-4 and TRBJ2-3, with 9 positions matching TRBD1. In germline, CDR1 is SGHNT, CDR2 YYREEE (reference sequence). The CDR3 length is 14 residues. The junction had 0 bases not matched to a gene; V was cut back by 3 bases and J by 1 base. The CDR3 loop reads CASSWDRGTDTQYF. CDR3 nucleotide sequence: TGTGCCAGCAGCTGGGACAGGGGCACAGATACGCAGTATTTT.

The J gene is TRBJ2-5, the V gene TRBV7-6; possibly TRBD2 for D (6 bases). CDR1 is SGHVS and CDR2 is FNYEAQ in the germline V gene. V lost 1 base to trimming and J lost 5 bases, with 14 bases between them. The CDR3 contains 15 residues. CDR3 coding DNA: TGTGCCAGCAGCTTAGGTTCTAGCGAAATCGAGACCCAGTACTTC. Its translation is CASSLGSSEIETQYF.

The chain has TRBV6-2 or TRBV6-3 and TRBJ1-5; 8 nucleotides align to TRBD1. Germline trimming cut 7 bases from V and 3 bases from J; bases unmatched to any gene: 8. Per the germline V gene, CDR1 is MNHEY and CDR2 is SVGEGT. There are 15 residues in the CDR3. CDR3 coding DNA: TGTGCCAGCAACCCCGAGACAGGGGCCAATCAGCCCCAGCATTTT. It specifies CASNPETGANQPQHF.

The chain recombines TRBV7-3 with TRBJ2-2; 14 positions match TRBD2. The CDR3 is 15 amino acids. CDR1 is SGHTA, CDR2 FQGTGA, per germline. The V and J ends lost 4 bases and 6 bases, in that order; junction bases with no gene match: 1. The CDR3 DNA is TGTGCCAGCAGCTCGGGACTAGCGGGGGCCGGGGAGCTGTTTTTT. This encodes CASSSGLAGAGELFF.

V and J are TRBV2 and TRBJ1-4; D is unclear. The V end lost 6 bases, the J end lost 5 bases, and 10 bases lay between the germline ends. Germline V gives CDR1 SNHLY, CDR2 FYNNEI. This CDR3 is built from 13 residues. The CDR3 DNA sequence: TGTGCCAGCAGCCGGGTCCTCAATGAAAAACTGTTTTTT. It codes for CASSRVLNEKLFF.

In this sample, this clone turned up a few times. J is TRBJ2-7 and V is TRBV5-6, with D perhaps TRBD1 (6 bases). The germline CDR1 and CDR2 sequences are SGHDT and YYEEEE. V lost 5 bases to trimming and J lost 2 bases, with 20 bases between them. The CDR3 runs 16 residues. The CDR3 spells CASSRPSQGSTYEQYF. DNA for the CDR3: TGTGCCAGCAGTCGCCCCTCACAGGGAAGTACCTACGAGCAGTACTTC. The whole variable domain, filled in from reference TRBV5-6 and TRBJ2-7, reads DAGVTQSPTHLIKTRGQQVTLRCSPKSGHDTVSWYQQALGQGPQFIFQYYEEEERQRGNFPDRFSGHQFPNYSSELNVNALLLGDSALYLCASSRPSQGSTYEQYFGPGTRLTVT.

The chain carries TRBV3-1 (or the pseudogene TRBV3-2) and TRBJ1-2; TRBD1 might be the D (5 bases). Germline CDR1 LGHDT, CDR2 YNNKEL (reference sequence). The ends were cut back, 1 base at V and 4 bases at J, with 10 bases in the middle. The CDR3 has 14 amino acids. CDR3 amino acids: CASSQGGVPYGYTF. In DNA form, the CDR3 reads TGTGCCAGCAGCCAAGGGGGCGTACCCTATGGCTACACCTTC.

The gene calls are TRBV14 and TRBJ1-1; D may be TRBD1 (5 bases). This CDR3 comprises 14 residues. Germline-derived CDR1 and CDR2 are SGHDN and FVKESK. Trimming took off 0 bases at V and 4 bases at J, with 9 bases between the two ends. In DNA form, the CDR3 reads TGTGCCAGCAGCCAAGATCGGGGGGTCACTGAAGCTTTCTTT. This codes for CASSQDRGVTEAFF.

This chain connects TRBV19 to TRBJ1-1, with a tentative D call TRBD1 (6 bases). Germline lookup yields CDR1 LNHDA and CDR2 SQIVND (reference sequence). V was shortened by 7 bases and J by 6 bases, with 18 bases between the two germline ends. The CDR3 has 14 amino acids. The CDR3 sequence is CASKEGRGNSEAFF. For the CDR3, the DNA is TGTGCCAGTAAAGAGGGCAGGGGCAATTCTGAAGCTTTCTTT.

This clone was seen once. V usage is TRBV10-2 and J usage is TRBJ2-6, with TRBD1 matching 11 bases. Unmatched junction bases numbered 13, after V lost 6 bases and J lost 0 bases. The CDR3 spans 20 residues. Per germline, CDR1 WSHSY and CDR2 SAAADI. This chain's CDR3 is CASRGGPGTGGYSGANVLTF. DNA of the CDR3: TGCGCCAGCAGGGGGGGACCCGGGACAGGGGGTTACTCTGGGGCCAACGTCCTGACTTTC.